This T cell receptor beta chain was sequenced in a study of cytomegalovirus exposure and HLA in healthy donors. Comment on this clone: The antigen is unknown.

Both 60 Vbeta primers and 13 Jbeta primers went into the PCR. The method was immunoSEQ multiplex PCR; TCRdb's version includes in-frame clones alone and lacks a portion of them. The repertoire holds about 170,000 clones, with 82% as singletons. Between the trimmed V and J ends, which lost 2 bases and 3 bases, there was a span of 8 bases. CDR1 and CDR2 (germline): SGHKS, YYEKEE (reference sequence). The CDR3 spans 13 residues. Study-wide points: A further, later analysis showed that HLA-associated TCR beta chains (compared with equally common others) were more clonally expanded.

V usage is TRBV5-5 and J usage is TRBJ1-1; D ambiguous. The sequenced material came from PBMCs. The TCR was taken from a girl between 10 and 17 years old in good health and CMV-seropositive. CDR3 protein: CASSFNPDTEAFF. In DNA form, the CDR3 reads TGTGCCAGCAGCTTTAACCCGGACACTGAAGCTTTCTTT.